This TCR beta chain is drawn from a study of blood T cells in healthy people across ages. Study observations and caveats: Among long-lived donors, naive CD4+ cells were more numerous and diversity higher than in aged donors. The donors' CMV status was not determined, possibly confounding changes in expanded clonotypes.

This clonotype has more than one count but fewer than ten. The antigen remains undetermined. CDR3 length: 14 residues. Trimming cost V 2 bases and J 0 bases, with 9 bases left between them. Per germline, CDR1 SGHDT and CDR2 YYEEEE. Using a J-beta primer mix together with a sample-barcoded 5' primer, a second PCR was run for about 7 to 12 cycles. Each sample provided no less than 2.5 million CDR3-containing paired-end reads. TCRdb used MiXCR to reprocess the 5' RACE reads, holding one entry per CDR3 protein. The repertoire holds under 800,000 distinct CDR3 sequences, with 35% to 45% as singletons. The V and J genes are TRBV5-6 and TRBJ2-7; tentatively, D is TRBD1 or TRBD2 (5 bases each). This clonotype was obtained from a woman aged 60 to 75 in good health. Sequenced material: blood. Written as DNA, the CDR3 is TGTGCCAGCAGCTTCCGAGGGGACTCCTACGAGCAGTACTTC. It encodes CASSFRGDSYEQYF.